What follows are 32 T cell receptor beta chains derived from one specimen sequenced in a study of human T cells and chemical hapten exposure. TCRdb processed the RACE reads anew with MiXCR; each CDR3 protein has one entry. Among more than 95,000 distinct CDR3 sequences listed, around 34% were seen once. The time point denotes: patch test 3, about 24 weeks after DPC sensitization. Treatment in this sample: therapeutic diphenylcyclopropenone sensitization with weekly scalp DPC. Sequenced here: whole blood, sampled in connection with sensitization to the hapten diphenylcyclopropenone (DPC). The receptors come from a man aged 40-49 years with alopecia areata. Some clones in this sample may be carry-over from other donors' samples.

The sample holds a few counts of this clonotype. The chain couples TRBV10-3 to TRBJ2-1; 10 bases map to TRBD2. The germline V gene encodes CDR1 ENHRY and CDR2 SYGVKD. Trimming at V came to 4 bases and at J to 6 bases, leaving 6 bases not matched to a gene. CDR3 length equals 15 residues. CDR3: CAISASGGDSNEQFF. The CDR3 DNA is TGTGCCATCAGTGCTAGCGGGGGCGATTCCAATGAGCAGTTCTTC.

The rearrangement uses TRBV20-1 and TRBJ2-3, with 10 bases aligning to TRBD2. This CDR3 has 16 amino acids. Trimming cost V 3 bases and J 3 bases; bases outside gene matches: 9. Germline CDR1 and CDR2: DFQATT and SNEGSKA (reference sequence). This CDR3 reads CSASPSGLAKTDTQYF. As DNA, the CDR3 is TGCAGTGCTAGCCCCTCGGGACTAGCGAAGACAGATACGCAGTATTTT.

There are a few counts of this clonotype. This chain links TRBV20-1 with TRBJ2-5; 11 bases line up with TRBD2. Trimming took 6 bases from V and 2 from J; bases not matched to a gene: 5. The CDR3 sequence is 14 residues long. Germline CDR1 and CDR2: DFQATT and SNEGSKA (reference sequence). CDR3 loop: CSATSSGGQETQYF. The CDR3 nucleotides are TGCAGTGCGACGTCTAGCGGGGGGCAAGAGACCCAGTACTTC.

The CDR3 loop reads CASSFRTSGGETQYF. CDR3 DNA: TGTGCCAGCAGCTTCCGGACTAGCGGCGGGGAGACCCAGTACTTC. This chain uses TRBV9 with TRBJ2-5; TRBD2 agrees at 10 bases. The CDR3 consists of 15 residues. Germline V lookup: CDR1 SGDLS, CDR2 YYNGEE. With 4 bases clipped from V and 5 bases from J, the junction kept 8 bases outside the gene matches.

This chain links TRBV6-5 with TRBJ2-1, with D possibly TRBD2 on 6 matching bases. Trimming stripped 5 bases from V and 8 bases from J, with 7 bases between. Germline V lookup: CDR1 MNHEY, CDR2 SVGAGI. The CDR3 length is 11 residues. CDR3 DNA: TGTGCCAGCAGTCGGGACTATGAGCAGTTCTTC. Protein sequence: CASSRDYEQFF.

This clonotype was recorded a few times. CDR3 in DNA: TGTGCCAGCAGCGTAGACGAGGGAATGAACACTGAAGCTTTCTTT. Amino acids: CASSVDEGMNTEAFF. The chain uses TRBV9 and TRBJ1-1; D ambiguous. V lost 0 bases and J 0 bases, leaving 9 bases between the germline ends. The CDR3 totals 15 residues. CDR1 and CDR2 from the germline V gene are SGDLS and YYNGEE.

This clonotype was detected only a few times. The chain recombines TRBV6-5 with TRBJ2-7, with TRBD2 matching over 11 bases. This CDR3 comprises 15 residues. The V gene's germline CDR1 is MNHEY and CDR2 SVGAGI. V shed 6 bases, J shed 3 bases, and the junction held 7 bases outside the gene matches. CDR3 region: CASRGIAGGGYEQYF. In DNA form, the CDR3 reads TGTGCCAGCAGGGGAATAGCGGGAGGGGGCTACGAGCAGTACTTC.

The rearrangement links TRBV4-3 to TRBJ1-4; no clear D gene. CDR3 length: 15 residues. Germline-derived CDR1 and CDR2 are LGHNA and YSLEER. Trimming left V 0 bases short and J 2 bases short, with 7 bases between. CDR3 protein: CASSQDRQTNEKLFF. CDR3 DNA sequence: TGCGCCAGCAGCCAAGATCGGCAGACTAATGAAAAACTGTTTTTT.

This clonotype was seen only a few times. The chain combines TRBV28 with TRBJ2-7, with D possibly TRBD1 on 6 matching bases. The germline V and J ends were trimmed by 7 bases and 6 bases, with 16 bases remaining between them. This CDR3 comprises 13 residues. CDR1 and CDR2 from the germline V gene are MDHEN and SYDVKM. CDR3 loop: CASTPAGTSEQYF. CDR3 nucleotides: TGTGCCAGCACCCCAGCAGGGACAAGCGAGCAGTACTTC.

This chain uses TRBV12-3 or TRBV12-4 with TRBJ2-5; TRBD2 might be the D (5 bases). Trimming cost V 1 base and J 0 bases, with 9 bases left between them. The CDR3 has 15 amino acids. CDR3: CASSLGWEYQETQYF. CDR3 DNA: TGTGCCAGCAGTTTAGGGTGGGAGTACCAAGAGACCCAGTACTTC.

This clonotype has more than one count but fewer than ten. This chain joins TRBV7-2 and TRBJ2-1; D gene unclear. CDR3 length: 13 amino acids. Germline values: CDR1 SGHTA, CDR2 FQGNSA. The V end lost 5 bases, the J end lost 3 bases, and 8 bases lay between the germline ends. The CDR3 DNA follows: TGTGCCAGCAGCAAAGAGATCTACAATGAGCAGTTCTTC. Encoded protein: CASSKEIYNEQFF.

The chain uses TRBV5-4 and TRBJ2-1; 10 bases map to TRBD1. Losses at the gene ends were 2 bases for V and 1 base for J; bases not matched to a gene: 3. The CDR3 consists of 16 residues. The germline V gene encodes CDR1 SGHNT and CDR2 YYREEE (reference sequence). CDR3 in amino acids: CASSLPGQGSYNEQFF. The CDR3 coding sequence is TGTGCCAGCAGCTTACCGGGACAGGGGTCCTACAATGAGCAGTTCTTC.

This clonotype has more than one count but fewer than ten. The chain couples TRBV28 to TRBJ2-7; perhaps TRBD1 as D (7 bases). V shed 8 bases and J shed 3 bases, with 14 bases lying between them. The CDR3 is made up of 13 amino acids. CDR1 MDHEN and CDR2 SYDVKM come from the germline V gene. CDR3 sequence: CASYSGGLYEQYF. The CDR3 DNA reads as TGTGCCAGCTACTCAGGGGGACTCTACGAGCAGTACTTC.

The rearrangement uses TRBV20-1 and TRBJ1-2, with no clear D. Germline V gene data show CDR1 as DFQATT and CDR2 as SNEGSKA (reference sequence). The CDR3 sequence is 12 residues long. V lost 4 bases, J lost 2 bases, and 8 bases lay in between. The CDR3 here is CSAITVNYGYTF. DNA for the CDR3: TGCAGTGCTATAACAGTGAACTATGGCTACACCTTC.

This rearrangement joins TRBV4-2 to TRBJ2-2, with 7 bases identical to TRBD1. This CDR3 has 15 amino acids. Per the germline V gene, CDR1 is LGHNA and CDR2 is YNFKEQ. Trimming removed 4 bases from V and 4 bases from J; junction bases left unmatched: 6. CDR3 DNA: TGTGCCAGCAGCCGACTGACAGGGTCCACCGGGGAGCTGTTTTTT. Its protein is CASSRLTGSTGELFF.

Only a few counts were recorded for this clonotype. This rearrangement joins TRBV15 to TRBJ2-1; possible D gene TRBD2, 5 bases. The germline gives CDR1 LNHNV, CDR2 YYDKDF (reference sequence). This CDR3 has 12 residues. The ends were cut back, 0 bases at V and 15 bases at J, with 12 bases in the middle. DNA of the CDR3: TGTGCCACCAGCAGAGATTCACTAGTACCGTTCTTC. Its protein is CATSRDSLVPFF.

The CDR3 sequence: CASSGGQGTGSYNEQFF. The CDR3, as DNA: TGTGCCAGCAGTGGGGGACAGGGGACGGGCTCCTACAATGAGCAGTTCTTC. This chain uses TRBV2 with TRBJ2-1, with 10 bases that match TRBD1. This CDR3 contains 17 residues. The V gene's germline CDR1 is SNHLY and CDR2 FYNNEI. Trimming removed 4 bases from V and 0 bases from J; junction bases left unmatched: 6.

This clonotype has only a few counts. V usage is TRBV28 and J usage is TRBJ1-2, with 10 bases aligning to TRBD1. Trimming cost V 6 bases and J 1 base; bases outside gene matches: 11. CDR3 length equals 17 residues. CDR1 is MDHEN and CDR2 is SYDVKM in the germline V gene. CDR3 in amino acids: CASRRNRDRGFNYGYTF. The DNA of the CDR3 is TGTGCCAGCAGGAGGAACCGGGACAGGGGATTTAACTATGGCTACACCTTC.

The genes are TRBV18 and TRBJ2-3; D might be TRBD2 (5 bases). CDR1 KGHSH and CDR2 LQKENI come from the germline V gene. V was pared by 2 bases and J by 1 base, with 10 bases between. This CDR3 is 15 amino acids long. CDR3 sequence: CASSPRGHGTDTQYF. The CDR3 bases are TGTGCCAGCTCACCAAGAGGGCATGGCACAGATACGCAGTATTTT. Filled out from reference TRBV18 and TRBJ2-3, the complete variable domain reads NAGVMQNPRHLVRRRGQEARLRCSPMKGHSHVYWYRQLPEEGLKFMVYLQKENIIDESGMPKERFSAEFPKEGPSILRIQQVVRGDSAAYFCASSPRGHGTDTQYFGPGTRLTVL.

This clonotype was counted only a few times. This chain connects TRBV7-2 to TRBJ2-1, with TRBD2 identical over 8 bases. The junction had 8 bases not matched to a gene; V was cut back by 5 bases and J by 2 bases. Per germline, CDR1 SGHTA and CDR2 FQGNSA. This CDR3 is 16 amino acids long. The CDR3 nucleotides are TGTGCCAGCAGCCCCATAGCGGGGAACCCCTACAATGAGCAGTTCTTC. It specifies CASSPIAGNPYNEQFF.

The chain joins TRBV24-1 to TRBJ2-2; 9 bases line up with TRBD1. The CDR3 has 15 amino acids. Germline CDR1 KGHDR, CDR2 SFDVKD. The J segment lost 3 bases and the V segment lost 9 bases, leaving 7 bases of the junction unmatched. CDR3 DNA: TGTGCCACCTTAGACAGGGGGTGGTACACCGGGGAGCTGTTTTTT. The encoded protein is CATLDRGWYTGELFF.

This clonotype has a handful of counts. The J gene is TRBJ2-3, the V gene TRBV12-5; D is undetermined. The CDR3 sequence is 15 residues long. Germline V gene data show CDR1 as LGHNT and CDR2 as FRNRAP. V was pared by 5 bases and J by 0 bases, with 12 bases between. The CDR3 DNA reads TGTGCTAGTGGTCCCCTAGGCGATAGCACAGATACGCAGTATTTT. Translating gives CASGPLGDSTDTQYF. Together with reference TRBV12-5 and TRBJ2-3, the CDR3 gives the full variable domain: DARVTQTPRHKVTEMGQEVTMRCQPILGHNTVFWYRQTMMQGLELLAYFRNRAPLDDSGMPKDRFSAEMPDATLATLKIQPSEPRDSAVYFCASGPLGDSTDTQYFGPGTRLTVL.

CDR3: CASSYRTSGTEAFF. CDR3 coding DNA: TGTGCCAGCAGTTATCGGACCAGTGGCACTGAAGCTTTCTTT. The gene calls are TRBV12-3 or TRBV12-4 and TRBJ1-1; no reliable D call. V was pared by 4 bases and J by 4 bases, with 13 bases between. The CDR3 is 14 residues long.

V and J are TRBV29-1 and TRBJ2-1; D perhaps matches TRBD1 (6 bases). Germline CDR1 and CDR2: SQVTM and ANQGSEA. V was pared by 3 bases and J by 0 bases, with 15 bases between. This CDR3 region has 16 residues. CDR3 sequence: CSVDQVGASSYNEQFF. The CDR3 DNA sequence: TGCAGCGTTGACCAAGTGGGGGCCAGCTCCTACAATGAGCAGTTCTTC.

The DNA of the CDR3 is TGTGCCAGCAGTTACAGTTCTTACGAGCAGTACTTC. Its protein product is CASSYSSYEQYF. The chain carries TRBV6-6 and TRBJ2-7; D not certain. The V gene lost 2 bases and the J gene lost 4 bases, with 6 bases spanning the gap. This CDR3 is built from 12 residues. Germline-derived CDR1 and CDR2 are MNHNY and SVGAGI (reference sequence).

The chain combines TRBV6-2 or TRBV6-3 with TRBJ2-3; TRBD2 is a possible D gene (6 bases). The CDR3 has 15 residues. Germline assignment: CDR1 MNHEY and CDR2 SVGEGT. Trimming took 1 base from V and 6 from J, leaving 14 bases between them. For the CDR3, the DNA is TGTGCCAGCAGTTACTACTCGCGGGATAGTGATACGCAGTATTTT. Translation gives CASSYYSRDSDTQYF.

The genes are TRBV18 and TRBJ1-1; D remains unclear. Germline values: CDR1 KGHSH, CDR2 LQKENI. The CDR3 length is 14 residues. V was pared by 3 bases and J by 1 base, with 9 bases between. DNA of the CDR3: TGTGCCAGCTCACCCCCGGGGAGGAACACTGAAGCTTTCTTT. Amino acid sequence: CASSPPGRNTEAFF. The entire variable domain, with the rest obtained from reference TRBV18 and TRBJ1-1, is as follows: NAGVMQNPRHLVRRRGQEARLRCSPMKGHSHVYWYRQLPEEGLKFMVYLQKENIIDESGMPKERFSAEFPKEGPSILRIQQVVRGDSAAYFCASSPPGRNTEAFFGQGTRLTVV.

The rearrangement joins TRBV7-2 to TRBJ1-1, with 7 bases identical to TRBD1. CDR3 length: 21 residues. Germline values: CDR1 SGHTA, CDR2 FQGNSA. Losses at the gene ends were 4 bases for V and 1 base for J; bases not matched to a gene: 24. CDR3 DNA: TGTGCCAGCAGCTCGCGACAGGGAGTTTTAACTCGGAGATTGGAGAACACTGAAGCTTTCTTT. Its protein product is CASSSRQGVLTRRLENTEAFF.

The DNA for the CDR3 is TGTGCCAGCAGTCCGGGACAGAACAAAAACATTCAGTACTTC. Translated, it gives CASSPGQNKNIQYF. The chain combines TRBV12-3 or TRBV12-4 with TRBJ2-4; TRBD1 matches 7 bases. The CDR3 loop spans 14 amino acids. V gave up 5 bases and J gave up 3 bases; unmatched junction bases: 4.

This clonotype was detected only a few times. The chain is built from TRBV9 and TRBJ1-6; no firm D call. CDR1 SGDLS and CDR2 YYNGEE come from the germline V gene. With 3 bases removed from V and 9 bases from J, the gap between germline ends came to 7 bases. This CDR3 has 12 residues. The CDR3 DNA follows: TGTGCCAGCAGCGGGGGTAGTTCACCCCTCCACTTT. Its translation is CASSGGSSPLHF.

This chain links TRBV20-1 with TRBJ2-4, with 10 positions matching TRBD2. The V segment lost 5 bases and the J segment 7 bases; nucleotides outside the gene matches: 14. CDR3 length: 16 residues. The germline V gene has CDR1 DFQATT and CDR2 SNEGSKA (reference sequence). The CDR3 sequence is CSASPRGASGSNIQYF. In DNA, the CDR3 is TGCAGTGCTTCTCCCCGGGGGGCTAGCGGGAGTAACATTCAGTACTTC.

This clonotype was detected only a few times. The chain recombines TRBV6-5 with TRBJ1-1; D gene uncertain. CDR3 length: 13 amino acids. Germline CDR1 reads MNHEY; CDR2 reads SVGAGI. The V gene lost 4 bases and the J gene lost 1 base, with 7 bases spanning the gap. The CDR3 DNA sequence: TGTGCCAGCAGTTCAATCAGGAACACTGAAGCTTTCTTT. Protein product: CASSSIRNTEAFF.